The 3 T cell receptor beta chains presented below share a single source sample, sequenced in a study of technical replicates of blood from a few donors. TCRdb's copy holds only in-frame clones and misses some; the assay was immunoSEQ multiplex PCR. The data show more than 90,000 clones, approximately 94% seen once. The specimen was T cells isolated from PBMCs. The receptors were sampled from a human donor in good health.

The chain couples TRBV4-1 to TRBJ2-1, with 7 bases aligning to TRBD2. This CDR3 is 16 amino acids long. V lost 0 bases to trimming and J lost 8 bases; unmatched junction nucleotides: 10. The V gene's germline CDR1 is MGHRA and CDR2 YSYEKL. This CDR3 is CASSQERGLGNDEQFF. The CDR3 region has the DNA TGCGCCAGCAGCCAAGAAAGAGGACTAGGGAACGATGAGCAGTTCTTC.

This chain links TRBV6-5 with TRBJ1-1; D is perhaps TRBD1 (5 bases). There are 13 residues in the CDR3. Trimming took 5 bases from V and 1 from J, leaving 8 bases between them. Looked up from germline, CDR1 is MNHEY and CDR2 is SVGAGI. The CDR3 reads CASSQQGNTEAFF. CDR3 nucleotide sequence: TGTGCCAGCAGTCAGCAGGGGAACACTGAAGCTTTCTTT.

The rearrangement uses TRBV25-1 and TRBJ2-3; TRBD2 aligns across 7 bases. J was trimmed by 3 bases and V by 4 bases; bases with no gene match: 10. CDR3 length: 16 residues. Germline V gives CDR1 MGHDK, CDR2 SYGVNS. In nucleotides, the CDR3 is TGTGCCAGCAGTGTGGGCCGCCGGGGAGGGACAGATACGCAGTATTTT. It codes for CASSVGRRGGTDTQYF.